This T cell receptor beta chain derives from a study of shared clonotypes between healthy human individuals. On the study more broadly: A donor's plate count was three for CD4 naive and three for CD4 memory; CD8 naive had two and CD8 memory one.

Study results and limitations: Memory subsets generally showed lower estimated richness than naive subsets.

Notes on this clone: Antigen specificity is unknown.

The run depth of the assay was deep. Genomic DNA per cell subset filled all wells of several immunoSEQ plates. The protocol was immunoSEQ multiplex PCR, while the TCRdb copy is restricted to in-frame clones and leaves out a portion. The sample has a few million clones, 95% seen once. V gave up 5 bases and J gave up 2 bases; unmatched junction bases: 4. The germline gives CDR1 SQVTM, CDR2 ANQGSEA. The CDR3 loop spans 14 amino acids. J is TRBJ2-2 and V is TRBV29-1, with TRBD2 matching over 8 bases. Input material: naive CD4+ T cells sorted from blood. Subset meaning: CD45RA+ positively selected. The sequence was collected from a man younger than 35 in good health. The CDR3 DNA is TGCAGCGTTTTAGCGGGGCTTAACACCGGGGAGCTGTTTTTT. It yields the protein CSVLAGLNTGELFF.